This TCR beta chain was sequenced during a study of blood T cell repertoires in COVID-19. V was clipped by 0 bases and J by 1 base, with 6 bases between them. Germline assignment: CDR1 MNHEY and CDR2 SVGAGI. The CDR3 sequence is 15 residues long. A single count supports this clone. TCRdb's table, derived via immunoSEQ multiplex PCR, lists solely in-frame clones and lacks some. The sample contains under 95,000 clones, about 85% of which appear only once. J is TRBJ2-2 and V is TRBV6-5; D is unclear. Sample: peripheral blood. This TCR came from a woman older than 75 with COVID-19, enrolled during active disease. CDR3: CASSYSRQNTGELFF. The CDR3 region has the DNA TGTGCCAGCAGTTACTCGAGGCAGAACACCGGGGAGCTGTTTTTT.